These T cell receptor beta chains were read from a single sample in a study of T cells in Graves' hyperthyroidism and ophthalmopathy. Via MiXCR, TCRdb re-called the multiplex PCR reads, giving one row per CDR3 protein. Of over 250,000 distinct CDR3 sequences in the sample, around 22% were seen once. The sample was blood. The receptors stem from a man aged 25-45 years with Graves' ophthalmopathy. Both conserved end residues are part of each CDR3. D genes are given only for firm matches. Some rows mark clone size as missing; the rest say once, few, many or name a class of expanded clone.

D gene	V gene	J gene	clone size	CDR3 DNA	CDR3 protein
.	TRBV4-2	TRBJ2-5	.	TGTGCCAGCAGCCAAGTATGGGGTGGGGGGGAGACCCAGTACTTC	CASSQVWGGGETQYF
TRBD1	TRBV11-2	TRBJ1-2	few	TGTGCCAGCAGCTTCGAGAGGGACAGGGGTTATGGCTACACCTTC	CASSFERDRGYGYTF
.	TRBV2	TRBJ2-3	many	TGTGCCAGCAGCCCTTCCCTCGGTGATACGCAGTATTTT	CASSPSLGDTQYF
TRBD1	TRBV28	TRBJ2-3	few	TGTGCCAGCGGGACAGGGGAGGTTGTAGATACGCAGTATTTT	CASGTGEVVDTQYF
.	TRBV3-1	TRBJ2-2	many	TGTGCCAGCAGCCACCGACAGATCACCGGGGAGCTGTTTTTT	CASSHRQITGELFF
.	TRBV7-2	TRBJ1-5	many	TGTGCCAGCAGCTCGTCAGGAACCCAGCCCCAGCATTTT	CASSSSGTQPQHF
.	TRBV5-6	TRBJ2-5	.	TGTGCCAGCAGTTCCTCGTGGGCGGGGTCCCAAGAGACCCAGTACTTC	CASSSSWAGSQETQYF
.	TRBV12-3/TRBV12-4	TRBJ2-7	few	TGTGCCAGCAGTCACGGGTTAGGCTACGAGCAGTACTTC	CASSHGLGYEQYF
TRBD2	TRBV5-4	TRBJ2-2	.	TGTGCCAGCAGCTGGGGGGGATCGGAAGCCGGGGAGCTGTTTTTT	CASSWGGSEAGELFF
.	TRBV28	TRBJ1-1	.	TGTGCCAGCAGTCTTTATAACACTGAAGCTTTCTTT	CASSLYNTEAFF
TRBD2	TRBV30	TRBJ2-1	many	TGTGCCTGGAGCCTCGAAGTCGGGGGGTACAATGAGCAGTTCTTC	CAWSLEVGGYNEQFF
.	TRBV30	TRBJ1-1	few	TGTGCCTGGAGTGTAATGCAGGGGAAAACTGAAGCTTTCTTT	CAWSVMQGKTEAFF
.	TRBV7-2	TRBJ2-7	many	TGTGCCAGCAGCTTAGAGGTGGGCTCCTACGAGCAGTACTTC	CASSLEVGSYEQYF
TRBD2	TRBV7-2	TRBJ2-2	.	TGTGCCAGCAGCCGCCCGGGACTAGATTTAGCGAACACCGGGGAGCTGTTTTTT	CASSRPGLDLANTGELFF
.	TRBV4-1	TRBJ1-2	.	TGCGCCAGCAGCCAAGACCGGCTCTATGGCTACACCTTC	CASSQDRLYGYTF
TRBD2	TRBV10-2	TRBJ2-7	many	TGCGCCAGCAGCCGCGGGGGACTAGCGGGAGGCTACGAGCAGTACTTC	CASSRGGLAGGYEQYF
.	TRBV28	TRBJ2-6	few	TGTGCCAGCACCTCTACAGGGATCTCTGGGGCCAACGTCCTGACTTTC	CASTSTGISGANVLTF
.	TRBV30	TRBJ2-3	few	TGTGCCTGGGTTATTGGGGAGGTTACGCAGTATTTT	CAWVIGEVTQYF
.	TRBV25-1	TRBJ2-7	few	TGTGCCACCGCAACTCGGTATCTTACCTACGAGCAGTACTTC	CATATRYLTYEQYF
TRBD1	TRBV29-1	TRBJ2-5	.	TGCAGCGTTGCTTTCGGACAGGGGGCCGGAGAGACCCAGTACTTC	CSVAFGQGAGETQYF
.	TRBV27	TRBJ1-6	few	TGTGCCAGCAGTTTATTGCGGGGTAGCTCCTATAATTCACCCCTCCACTTT	CASSLLRGSSYNSPLHF
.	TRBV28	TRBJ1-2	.	TGTGCCAGCAGGCTTATGGGGGGCTACACCTTC	CASRLMGGYTF
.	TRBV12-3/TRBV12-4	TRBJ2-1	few	TGTGCCAGCAGTTTCCGTAGGGGAGTCAATGAGCAGTTCTTC	CASSFRRGVNEQFF
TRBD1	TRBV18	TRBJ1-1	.	TGTGCCAGCTCACCGACAGGGGGCACGGGCGCTGAAGCTTTCTTT	CASSPTGGTGAEAFF
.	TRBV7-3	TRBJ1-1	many	TGTGCCAGCAGCTTAAGCGGGACAAATGGTGAAGCTTTCTTT	CASSLSGTNGEAFF
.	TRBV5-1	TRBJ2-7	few	TGCGCCAGCAGCTTGGCCGCGTTCTACGAGCAGTACTTC	CASSLAAFYEQYF
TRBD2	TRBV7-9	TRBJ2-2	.	TGTGCCAGCAGCTTAGCGCTAACTAGCGGGAGAACCACCGGGGAGCTGTTTTTT	CASSLALTSGRTTGELFF
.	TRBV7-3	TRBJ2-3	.	TGTGCCAGCAGCTTGGGCGGGACAGACACAGATACGCAGTATTTT	CASSLGGTDTDTQYF
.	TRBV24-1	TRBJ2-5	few	TGTGCCACCAGATCCACTATCCAAGAGACCCAGTACTTC	CATRSTIQETQYF
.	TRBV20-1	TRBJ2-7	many	TGCAGTGCTAGAGATTTGAACGAGCAGTACTTC	CSARDLNEQYF
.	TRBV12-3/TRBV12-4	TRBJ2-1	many	TGTGCCAGCAGTTTAAGGGCTGAGCAGTTCTTC	CASSLRAEQFF
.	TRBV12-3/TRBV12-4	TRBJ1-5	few	TGTGCCAGCAGTTTAAAGAGAGGGATTAGCAATCAGCCCCAGCATTTT	CASSLKRGISNQPQHF
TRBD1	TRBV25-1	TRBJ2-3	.	TGTGCCAGCAGTGTATGGACAGGGGCTAGCACAGATACGCAGTATTTT	CASSVWTGASTDTQYF
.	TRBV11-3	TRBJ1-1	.	TGTGCCAGCAGCTTCGGCAGGGTTTGGACTGAAGCTTTCTTT	CASSFGRVWTEAFF
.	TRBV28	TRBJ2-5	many	TGTGCCAGCAACTTGGACAGTCCCCCTCGGCAAGAGACCCAGTACTTC	CASNLDSPPRQETQYF
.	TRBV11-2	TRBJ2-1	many	TGTGCCAGCAGCTTATCACTTTACAATGAGCAGTTCTTC	CASSLSLYNEQFF
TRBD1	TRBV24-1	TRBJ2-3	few	TGTGCCACCAGTGGCGGGACAGGGTTGACAGATACGCAGTATTTT	CATSGGTGLTDTQYF
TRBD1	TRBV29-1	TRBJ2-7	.	TGCAGCGTAAACCGGGACAGGGGGCGAGAGCAGTACTTC	CSVNRDRGREQYF
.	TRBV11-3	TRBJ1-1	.	TGTGCCAGCAGCGGCGGACGAGGGAACACTGAAGCTTTCTTT	CASSGGRGNTEAFF
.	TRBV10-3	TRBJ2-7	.	TGTGCCATCAGTTCGGGGCGCCCCCAGGCCCTCTACGAGCAGTACTTC	CAISSGRPQALYEQYF
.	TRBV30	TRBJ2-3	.	TGTGCCTGGACCTCTGCAGATACGCAGTATTTT	CAWTSADTQYF
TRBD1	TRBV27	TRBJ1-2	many	TGTGCCAGCAGTTCACAGGGGAGAGCTGGCTACACCTTC	CASSSQGRAGYTF
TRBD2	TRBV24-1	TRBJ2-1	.	TGTGCCACCAGTGATTTGGTTAAGACTAGCGGGAGCAATGAGCAGTTCTTC	CATSDLVKTSGSNEQFF
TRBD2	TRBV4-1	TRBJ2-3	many	TGCGCCAGCAGCCAAGAAGGCTGGGCCAGCGGGAGTCCAGATACGCAGTATTTT	CASSQEGWASGSPDTQYF
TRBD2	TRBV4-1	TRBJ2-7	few	TGCGCCAGCAGCCAAGATCGGGCGGCCAGGGAGGGGTACGAGCAGTACTTC	CASSQDRAAREGYEQYF
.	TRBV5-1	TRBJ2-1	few	TGCGCCAGCAGCCTGGAGGGACAGACGAATGAGCAGTTCTTC	CASSLEGQTNEQFF
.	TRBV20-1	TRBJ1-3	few	TGCAGTGCCTCAACAGGGATCTCTGGAAACACCATATATTTT	CSASTGISGNTIYF
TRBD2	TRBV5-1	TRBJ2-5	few	TGCGCCAGCAGCCGGTTGGGGGGGGTAGAGACCCAGTACTTC	CASSRLGGVETQYF